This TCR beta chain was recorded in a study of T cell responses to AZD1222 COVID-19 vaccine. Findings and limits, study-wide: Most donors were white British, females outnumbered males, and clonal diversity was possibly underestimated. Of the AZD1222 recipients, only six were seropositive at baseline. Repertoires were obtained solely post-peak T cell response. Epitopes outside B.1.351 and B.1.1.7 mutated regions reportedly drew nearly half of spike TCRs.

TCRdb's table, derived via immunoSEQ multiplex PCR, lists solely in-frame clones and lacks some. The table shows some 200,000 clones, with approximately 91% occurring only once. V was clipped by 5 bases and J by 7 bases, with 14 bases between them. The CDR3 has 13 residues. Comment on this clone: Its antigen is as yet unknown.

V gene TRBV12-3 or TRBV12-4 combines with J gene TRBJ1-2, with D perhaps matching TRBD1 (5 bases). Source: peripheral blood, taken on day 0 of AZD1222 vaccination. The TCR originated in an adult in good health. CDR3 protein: CASSRGGNGGYTF. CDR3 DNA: TGTGCCAGCAGTCGCGGGGGAAATGGTGGCTACACCTTC.